This T cell receptor beta chain was recorded in a study of cytomegalovirus exposure and HLA in healthy donors. Use of 60 Vbeta and 13 Jbeta primers characterized the PCR. TCRdb's table, derived via immunoSEQ multiplex PCR, lists solely in-frame clones and lacks some. The table gives 200,000 to 250,000 clones; the top ten clones make up roughly 1.1% of it. In germline, CDR1 is MDHEN, CDR2 SYDVKM. This CDR3 spans 13 amino acids. V trimming: 8 bases; J trimming: 6 bases; junction bases outside the gene matches: 8. The genes are TRBV28 and TRBJ2-3; 7 bases are shared with TRBD1. The sequence came from a girl aged 2-10 years in good health and CMV-seropositive. Specimen: PBMCs. The CDR3 DNA sequence: TGTGCCAGCCGGACAGGCGCAGGGGATACGCAGTATTTT. Encoded protein: CASRTGAGDTQYF.